This T cell receptor beta chain comes out of a study of OX40 agonist ivuxolimab in advanced cancers. Study results and limitations: Average numbers of expanded clones were greater in CD8+ T cells than in CD4+. Expansion of clones was among the lowest in partial responders at 0.1-3.0 mg/kg.

This CDR3 is 11 amino acids long. Germline V gene lookup returns CDR1 SNHLY and CDR2 FYNNEI. Sequencing used immunoSEQ multiplex PCR; TCRdb keeps in-frame clones, though not all of them. The sample holds roughly 92,000 clones, nearly 90% seen once. Points on this clone: Its cognate antigen is unknown. One end of the junction varies from germline; a read error may be responsible. This same CDR3 is encoded by further DNA sequences in the sample.

The chain is built from TRBV2 and TRBJ1-1; D unclear. This receptor was taken from an adult with an advanced solid tumor such as melanoma, head and neck, liver or kidney cancer. The source material was CD4+ or CD8+ T cells sorted from blood, sampled in a trial of the OX40 agonist ivuxolimab. The CDR3 DNA follows: TGTGCCAGCAGTGATAAGGGTGAAGCTTTTTTT. Amino acids: CASSDKGEAFF.